This T cell receptor beta chain was observed in a study of blood T cell repertoires in COVID-19. As for the study in general: Sites across the United States, Italy and Spain contributed samples from acute and convalescent COVID-19. PBMCs, B-cell-depleted T cells, or T cells were the source of the cDNA or gDNA that made up the material.

With 0 bases clipped from V and 4 bases from J, the junction kept 5 bases outside the gene matches. The CDR3 covers 16 residues. Germline V gene sequence: CDR1 SGHRS, CDR2 YFSETQ. Per the original methods: Amplification of reference gene primers provided the estimated nucleated cell counts. The protocol was immunoSEQ multiplex PCR, while the TCRdb copy is restricted to in-frame clones and leaves out a portion. V, J and clone size derive from that table, while D and trimming were established from the DNA sequence. The table includes some 97,000 clones, 80% to 90% detected once. This clonotype originated in a human donor in a cohort sampled during active COVID-19. The chain links TRBV5-1 to TRBJ1-5, with TRBD1 matching over 9 bases. The sequencing input was peripheral blood. The CDR3 DNA sequence: TGCGCCAGCAGCTTGGTGCCGGGACAGGGTAATCAGCCCCAGCATTTT. Translating gives CASSLVPGQGNQPQHF.